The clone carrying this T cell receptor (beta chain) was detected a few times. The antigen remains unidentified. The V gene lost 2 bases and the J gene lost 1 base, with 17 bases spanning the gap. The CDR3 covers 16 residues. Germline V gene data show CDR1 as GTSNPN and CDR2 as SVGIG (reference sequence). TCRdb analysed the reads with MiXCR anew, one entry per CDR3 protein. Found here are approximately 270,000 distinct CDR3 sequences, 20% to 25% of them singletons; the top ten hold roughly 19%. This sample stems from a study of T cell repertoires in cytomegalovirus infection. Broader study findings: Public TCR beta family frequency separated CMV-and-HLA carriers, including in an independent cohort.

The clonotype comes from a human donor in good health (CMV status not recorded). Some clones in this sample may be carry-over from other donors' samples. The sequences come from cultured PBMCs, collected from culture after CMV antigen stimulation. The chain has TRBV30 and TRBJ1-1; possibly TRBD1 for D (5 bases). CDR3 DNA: TGTGCCTGGAGTACTTGGGGGAATCCGACGAACACTGAAGCTTTCTTT. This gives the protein CAWSTWGNPTNTEAFF. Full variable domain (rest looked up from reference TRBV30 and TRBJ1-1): SQTIHQWPATLVQPVGSPLSLECTVEGTSNPNLYWYRQAAGRGLQLLFYSVGIGQISSEVPQNLSASRPQDRQFILSSKKLLLSDSGFYLCAWSTWGNPTNTEAFFGQGTRLTVV.